This is a list of T cell receptor beta chains from one sample in a study of OX40 agonist ivuxolimab in advanced cancers. Assay used: immunoSEQ multiplex PCR; TCRdb lists only in-frame clones, some missing. The sample shows about 78,000 clones, around 91% of them seen only once. Sequences were derived from CD4+ or CD8+ T cells sorted from blood, sampled in a trial of the OX40 agonist ivuxolimab. The receptor source for this set is an adult with an advanced solid tumor such as melanoma, head and neck, liver or kidney cancer. Both conserved end residues are part of each CDR3. The order of the fields is clone size, V gene, D gene, J gene, CDR3 DNA, CDR3 protein. D genes are given only for firm matches. Part of the rows lack a size; the others show once, few, many or a class for expanded clones.

-	TRBV7-8	TRBD2	TRBJ2-7	TGTGCCAGCAGCTTTAGGATGACTAGCGGGGAGTACGAGCAGTACTTC	CASSFRMTSGEYEQYF
-	TRBV19	TRBD1	TRBJ1-2	TGTGCCAGTAGTGTAACCAGGGGGCGCTCCTATGGCTACACCTTC	CASSVTRGRSYGYTF
-	TRBV29-1	-	TRBJ2-1	TGCAGCGTTTCGGACCCATTTTCCTACAATGAGCAGTTCTTC	CSVSDPFSYNEQFF
once	TRBV6-1	-	TRBJ2-5	TGTGCCAGCACGCACCTCCGTGGGGAGACCCAGTACTTC	CASTHLRGETQYF
-	TRBV6-1	TRBD2	TRBJ2-7	TGTGCCAGCAGCCCAAGAGTAGCGGGGAACTACGAGCAGTACTTC	CASSPRVAGNYEQYF
-	TRBV2	TRBD1	TRBJ1-5	TGTGCCAGCAGGGGACAGGCGTTACAGCCCCAGCATTTT	CASRGQALQPQHF
-	TRBV5-4	TRBD2	TRBJ2-1	TGTGCCAGCAGCCGACTAGCGGGGATTCATGAGCAGTTCTTC	CASSRLAGIHEQFF
-	TRBV7-2	TRBD1	TRBJ1-4	TGTGCCAGCAGCATGGGACAGGGAGAAGAAAAACTGTTTTTT	CASSMGQGEEKLFF
-	TRBV7-8	-	TRBJ2-7	TGTGCCAGCAGCTCACAGGGGGGGCTCTACGAGCAGTACTTC	CASSSQGGLYEQYF
-	TRBV7-9	-	TRBJ1-2	TGTGCCAGCACCGTGGGGGGGTACTATGGCTACACCTTC	CASTVGGYYGYTF
-	TRBV19	-	TRBJ2-1	TGTGCCAGTAGCCGCCTCCCGGGGGCTTGGAATGAGCAGTTCTTC	CASSRLPGAWNEQFF
-	TRBV28	-	TRBJ1-1	TGTGCCAGCAGTTTAGGGACCGCGATCCGGGTAGCTTTCTTT	CASSLGTAIRVAFF
-	TRBV18	-	TRBJ1-2	TGTGCCAGCTCACCACCGGGACCTCGGGGTAATGGCTACACCTTC	CASSPPGPRGNGYTF
-	TRBV7-9	TRBD2	TRBJ2-3	TGTGCCAGCAGCCGATATTTGGCTAGCGGGGGAGGATCAGATACGCAGTATTTT	CASSRYLASGGGSDTQYF
-	TRBV6-5	-	TRBJ1-2	TGTGCCAGCAGTTACGATTCGCGGCGATATGGCTACACCTTC	CASSYDSRRYGYTF
few	TRBV6-6	-	TRBJ1-3	TGTGCCAGCCACGGGGGGGGATACTCTGGAAACACCATATATTTT	CASHGGGYSGNTIYF
-	TRBV5-4	-	TRBJ1-1	TGTGCCAGCAGCTTGGGGGCGGGCGCTGAAGCTTTCTTT	CASSLGAGAEAFF
-	TRBV5-1	-	TRBJ1-2	TGCGCCAGCAGCTTCGACAGACCGGCATGGGGCTACACCTTC	CASSFDRPAWGYTF
-	TRBV6-6	-	TRBJ2-7	TGTGCCAGCAGCGGAACTTACGAGCAGTACTTC	CASSGTYEQYF
-	TRBV28	TRBD2	TRBJ2-7	TGTGCCAGCAGTGTGGCGGGAGCTAGGTACGAGCAGTACTTC	CASSVAGARYEQYF
few	TRBV28	-	TRBJ1-3	TGTGCCAGCAGCCAGGAGACTCTCGGAAACACCATATATTTT	CASSQETLGNTIYF
-	TRBV7-9	-	TRBJ2-7	TGTGCCAGCAGCCCTTCCACGGCGAATTTTTACTTC	CASSPSTANFYF
-	TRBV28	-	TRBJ1-2	TGTGCCAGCAGTTTAGGCAGGTTCGGCTACACCTTC	CASSLGRFGYTF
-	TRBV2	TRBD2	TRBJ2-4	TGTGCCAGCAGTCCGAGCGGACTAGCGGGGGGGGTAACCAAAAACATTCAGTACTTC	CASSPSGLAGGVTKNIQYF
-	TRBV4-1	-	TRBJ2-5	TGCGCCAGCAGCCAAGATCGGGCAAGTCCCGAGCAAGAGACCCAGTACTTC	CASSQDRASPEQETQYF
-	TRBV30	-	TRBJ1-2	TGTGCCTGGAGTGTAAACAGAAACTATGGCTACACCTTC	CAWSVNRNYGYTF
-	TRBV5-1	-	TRBJ1-3	TGCGCCAGCAGTTTGGAGCTTGGTGGCCAGGGAATGGGAAACACCATATATTTT	CASSLELGGQGMGNTIYF
-	TRBV5-1	TRBD1	TRBJ1-1	TGCGCCAGCAGCCCACATAACACAGGGGCGACTGAAGCTTTCTTT	CASSPHNTGATEAFF
few	TRBV28	-	TRBJ1-2	TGTGCCAGCAAATTGAGCGGGGCGACGGGTTATGGCTACACCTTC	CASKLSGATGYGYTF
-	TRBV28	-	TRBJ2-7	TGTGCCAGCAGTCCGGCTGCCTACGAGCAGTACTTC	CASSPAAYEQYF
-	TRBV10-3	-	TRBJ1-2	TGTGCCATCCGGGACGGAGCTAACTATGGCTACACCTTC	CAIRDGANYGYTF
-	TRBV7-6	TRBD2	TRBJ2-5	TGTGCCAGCAGCCCAGAAGGCGGGGGACGCAAGACCCAGTACTTC	CASSPEGGGRKTQYF
-	TRBV19	-	TRBJ2-2	TGTGCCAGTAGAGAGAACACCGGGGAGCTGTTTTTT	CASRENTGELFF
-	TRBV2	-	TRBJ1-1	TGTGCCAGCCCAAGCGTGGTGGGAGGGGTGGCCACTGAAGCTTTCTTT	CASPSVVGGVATEAFF
-	TRBV27	-	TRBJ1-1	TGTGCCAGCAGTCCGGGACTCGCTCGGCAGACTGAAGCTTTCTTT	CASSPGLARQTEAFF
-	TRBV29-1	-	TRBJ2-7	TGCAGCGTTGAAAACGGAGCCTACGAGCAGTACTTC	CSVENGAYEQYF
-	TRBV7-2	TRBD2	TRBJ2-1	TGTGCCAGCAGACCTCCCCTACGGGGGGGCTCTAATGAGCAGTTCTTC	CASRPPLRGGSNEQFF
-	TRBV14	-	TRBJ2-3	TGTGCCAGCAGCCCCCGGATGAGGGGGGATACGCAGTATTTT	CASSPRMRGDTQYF
once	TRBV5-4	-	TRBJ1-1	TGTGCCAGCAGCTTTCATCGTTCAACTGAAGCTTTCTTT	CASSFHRSTEAFF
-	TRBV27	TRBD2	TRBJ2-4	TGTGCCAGCAGTTGGGGACTAGGGGAAATTCAGTACTTC	CASSWGLGEIQYF
-	TRBV6-6	-	TRBJ2-1	TGTGCCAGCAGTTTGACAGGAGGGGGGCACAATGAGCAGTTCTTC	CASSLTGGGHNEQFF
-	TRBV2	TRBD1	TRBJ2-7	TGTGCCAGCAGTGAAAGGGGGACAGGGCCCTACGAGCAGTACTTC	CASSERGTGPYEQYF
-	TRBV5-1	TRBD1	TRBJ2-7	TGCGCCAGCAGCCGAATTCCGGGACAGGGGGACTACGAGCAGTACTTC	CASSRIPGQGDYEQYF
-	TRBV5-1	-	TRBJ1-3	TGCGCCAGCAGCCCGTTGCCCTCCTCTGGAAACACCATATATTTT	CASSPLPSSGNTIYF
-	TRBV6-5	-	TRBJ2-3	TGTGCCAGCAGTTACCCCGGGACCCCCACAGATACGCAGTATTTT	CASSYPGTPTDTQYF
-	TRBV5-1	-	TRBJ1-3	TGCGCCAGCAGCCCACTCAGTGGATACTCTGGAAACACCATATATTTT	CASSPLSGYSGNTIYF
-	TRBV19	TRBD2	TRBJ2-1	TGTGCCAGTAGCAAGGGCGGGAGTAATGACAATGAGCAGTTCTTC	CASSKGGSNDNEQFF